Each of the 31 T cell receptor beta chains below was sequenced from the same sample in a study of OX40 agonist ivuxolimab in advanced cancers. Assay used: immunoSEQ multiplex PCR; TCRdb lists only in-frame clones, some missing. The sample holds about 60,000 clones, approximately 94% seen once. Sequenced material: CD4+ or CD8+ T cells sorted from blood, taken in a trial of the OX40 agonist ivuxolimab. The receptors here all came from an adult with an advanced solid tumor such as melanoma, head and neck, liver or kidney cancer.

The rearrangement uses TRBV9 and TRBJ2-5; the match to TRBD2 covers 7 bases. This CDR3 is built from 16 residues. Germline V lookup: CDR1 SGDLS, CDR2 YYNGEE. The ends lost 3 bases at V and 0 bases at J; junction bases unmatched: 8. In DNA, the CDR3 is TGTGCCAGCAGCGGATATGGGGGGGAATACCAAGAGACCCAGTACTTC. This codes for CASSGYGGEYQETQYF.

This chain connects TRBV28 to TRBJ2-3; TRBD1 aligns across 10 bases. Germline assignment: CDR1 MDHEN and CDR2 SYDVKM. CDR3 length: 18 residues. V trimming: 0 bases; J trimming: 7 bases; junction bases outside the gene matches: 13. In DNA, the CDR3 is TGTGCCAGCAGTTTATGGGAACGGGGGACAGGGGTTAGACATACGCAGTATTTT. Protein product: CASSLWERGTGVRHTQYF.

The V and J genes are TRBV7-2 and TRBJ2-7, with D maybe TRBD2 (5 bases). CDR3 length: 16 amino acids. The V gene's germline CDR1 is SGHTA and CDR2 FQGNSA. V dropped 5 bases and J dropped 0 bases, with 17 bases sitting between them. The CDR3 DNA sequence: TGTGCCAGCAGCATACCATACGGACTGTCCTCCTACGAGCAGTACTTC. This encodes CASSIPYGLSSYEQYF.

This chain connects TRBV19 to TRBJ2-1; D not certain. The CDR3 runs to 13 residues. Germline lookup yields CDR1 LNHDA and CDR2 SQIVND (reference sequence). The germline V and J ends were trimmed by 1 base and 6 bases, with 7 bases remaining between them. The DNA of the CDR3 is TGTGCCAGTAGTATAGGGCGAAGCAATGAGCAGTTCTTC. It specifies CASSIGRSNEQFF.

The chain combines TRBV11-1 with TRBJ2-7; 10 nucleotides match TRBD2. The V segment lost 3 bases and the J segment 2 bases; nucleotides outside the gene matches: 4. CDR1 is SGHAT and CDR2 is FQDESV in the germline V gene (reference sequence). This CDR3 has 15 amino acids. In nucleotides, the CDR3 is TGTGCCAGCAGCTTCCCTAGCGGGAGAACCTACGAGCAGTACTTC. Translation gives CASSFPSGRTYEQYF.

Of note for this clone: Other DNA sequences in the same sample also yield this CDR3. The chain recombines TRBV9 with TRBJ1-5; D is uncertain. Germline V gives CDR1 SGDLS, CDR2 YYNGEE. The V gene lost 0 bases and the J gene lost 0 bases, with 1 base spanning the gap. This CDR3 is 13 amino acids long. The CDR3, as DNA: TGTGCCAGCAGCGTAGGTAGCAATCAGCCCCAGCATTTT. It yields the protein CASSVGSNQPQHF. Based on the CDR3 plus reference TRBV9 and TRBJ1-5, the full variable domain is DSGVTQTPKHLITATGQRVTLRCSPRSGDLSVYWYQQSLDQGLQFLIQYYNGEERAKGNILERFSAQQFPDLHSELNLSSLELGDSALYFCASSVGSNQPQHFGDGTRLSIL.

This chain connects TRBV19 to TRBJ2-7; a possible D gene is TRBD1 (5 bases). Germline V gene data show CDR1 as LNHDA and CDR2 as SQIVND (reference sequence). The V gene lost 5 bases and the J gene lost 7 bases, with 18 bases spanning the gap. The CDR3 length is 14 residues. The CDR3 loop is CASSPGRVGWEQYF. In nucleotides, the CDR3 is TGTGCCAGTAGTCCCGGCAGGGTAGGGTGGGAGCAGTACTTC.

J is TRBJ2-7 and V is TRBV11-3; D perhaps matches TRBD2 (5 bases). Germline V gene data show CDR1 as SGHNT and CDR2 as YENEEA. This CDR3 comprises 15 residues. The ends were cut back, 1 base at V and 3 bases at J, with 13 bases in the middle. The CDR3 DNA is TGTGCCAGCAGCTTAGGTAATTCGGGGTTCTACGAGCAGTACTTC. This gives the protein CASSLGNSGFYEQYF.

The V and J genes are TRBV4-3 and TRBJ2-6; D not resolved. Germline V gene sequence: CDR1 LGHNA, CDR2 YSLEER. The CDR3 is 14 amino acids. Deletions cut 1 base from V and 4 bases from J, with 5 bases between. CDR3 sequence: CASSQVRGANVLTF. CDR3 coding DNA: TGCGCCAGCAGCCAAGTTCGGGGGGCCAACGTCCTGACTTTC.

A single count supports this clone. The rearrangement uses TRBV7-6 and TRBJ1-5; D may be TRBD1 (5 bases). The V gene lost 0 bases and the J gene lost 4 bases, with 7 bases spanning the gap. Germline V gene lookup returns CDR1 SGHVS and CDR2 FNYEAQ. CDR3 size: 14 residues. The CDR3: CASSLAEGNQPQHF. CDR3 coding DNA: TGTGCCAGCAGCTTAGCGGAGGGGAATCAGCCCCAGCATTTT.

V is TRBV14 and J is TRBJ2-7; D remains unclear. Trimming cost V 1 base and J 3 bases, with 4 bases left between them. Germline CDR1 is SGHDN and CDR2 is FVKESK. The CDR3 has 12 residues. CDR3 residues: CASSQVRYEQYF. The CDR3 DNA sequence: TGTGCCAGCAGCCAAGTTCGCTACGAGCAGTACTTC.

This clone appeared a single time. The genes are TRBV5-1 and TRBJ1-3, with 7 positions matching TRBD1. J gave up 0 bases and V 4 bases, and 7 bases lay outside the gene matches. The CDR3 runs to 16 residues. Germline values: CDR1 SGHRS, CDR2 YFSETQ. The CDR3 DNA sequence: TGCGCCAGCAGCAGGGGGACAGACACCTCTGGAAACACCATATATTTT. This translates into CASSRGTDTSGNTIYF.

The CDR3 region has the DNA TGTGCCAGCAGCCCGACAGGCGGTTGGGAGCAGTACTTC. This translates into CASSPTGGWEQYF. J is TRBJ2-7 and V is TRBV27; possible D gene TRBD1, 6 bases. CDR1 and CDR2 (germline): MNHEY, SMNVEV (reference sequence). V lost 6 bases and J lost 7, with 16 bases in between. The CDR3 is 13 amino acids.

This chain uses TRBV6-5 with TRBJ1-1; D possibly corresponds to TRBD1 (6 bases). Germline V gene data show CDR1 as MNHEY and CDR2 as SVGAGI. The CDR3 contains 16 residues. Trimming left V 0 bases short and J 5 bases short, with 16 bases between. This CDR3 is CASSYSKLGTWTEAFF. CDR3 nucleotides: TGTGCCAGCAGTTACTCGAAGCTGGGGACATGGACTGAAGCTTTCTTT.

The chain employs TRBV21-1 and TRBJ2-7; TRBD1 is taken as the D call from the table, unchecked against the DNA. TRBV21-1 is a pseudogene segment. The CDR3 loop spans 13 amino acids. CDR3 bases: TGTGCCAGCAGCCGGCGTGGTCAGGCGGAGCAGTACTTC. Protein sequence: CASSRRGQAEQYF.

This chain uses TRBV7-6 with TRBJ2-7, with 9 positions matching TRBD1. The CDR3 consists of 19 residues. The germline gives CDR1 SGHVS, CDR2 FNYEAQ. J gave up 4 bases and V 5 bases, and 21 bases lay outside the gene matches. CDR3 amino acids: CASSGFIPAAGTGLYEQYF. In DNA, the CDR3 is TGTGCCAGCAGCGGGTTCATCCCCGCGGCCGGGACAGGGCTATACGAGCAGTACTTC.

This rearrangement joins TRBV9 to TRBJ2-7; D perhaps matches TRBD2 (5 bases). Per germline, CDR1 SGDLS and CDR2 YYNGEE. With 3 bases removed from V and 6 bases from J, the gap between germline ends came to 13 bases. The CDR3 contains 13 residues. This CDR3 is CASSAGGHSEQYF. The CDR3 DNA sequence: TGTGCCAGCAGCGCGGGCGGGCACTCCGAGCAGTACTTC. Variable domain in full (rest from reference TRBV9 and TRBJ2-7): DSGVTQTPKHLITATGQRVTLRCSPRSGDLSVYWYQQSLDQGLQFLIQYYNGEERAKGNILERFSAQQFPDLHSELNLSSLELGDSALYFCASSAGGHSEQYFGPGTRLTVT.

In DNA form, the CDR3 reads TGTGCCAGCAGCCCCCTAGCGGAGCGCTTAGGCGGGGAGCTGTTTTTT. The encoded protein is CASSPLAERLGGELFF. The chain employs TRBV7-8 and TRBJ2-2; 7 bases map to TRBD2. The V gene end was trimmed by 5 bases and the J gene end by 7 bases; junction bases not matched to a gene: 13. This CDR3 spans 16 amino acids. Germline lookup yields CDR1 SGHVS and CDR2 FQNEAQ.

In nucleotides, the CDR3 is TGTGCCAGTAGTGACCGGGTCTTAACCTACGAGCAGTACTTC. Amino acid sequence: CASSDRVLTYEQYF. The chain is built from TRBV19 and TRBJ2-7, with D hard to call. Trimming stripped 5 bases from V and 2 bases from J, with 13 bases between. The CDR3 sequence is 14 residues long. Germline V gene data show CDR1 as LNHDA and CDR2 as SQIVND (reference sequence).

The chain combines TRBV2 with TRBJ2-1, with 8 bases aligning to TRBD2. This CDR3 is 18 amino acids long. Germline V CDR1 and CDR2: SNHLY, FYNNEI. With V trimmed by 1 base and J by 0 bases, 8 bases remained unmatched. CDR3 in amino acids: CASSEEAGEVSSYNEQFF. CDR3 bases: TGTGCCAGCAGTGAAGAAGCGGGAGAGGTCAGCTCCTACAATGAGCAGTTCTTC.

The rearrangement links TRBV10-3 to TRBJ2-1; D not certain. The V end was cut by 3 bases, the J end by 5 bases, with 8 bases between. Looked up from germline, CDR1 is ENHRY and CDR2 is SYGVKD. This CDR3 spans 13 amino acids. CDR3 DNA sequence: TGTGCCATCAGTGATAACAACAACAATGAGCAGTTCTTC. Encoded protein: CAISDNNNNEQFF.

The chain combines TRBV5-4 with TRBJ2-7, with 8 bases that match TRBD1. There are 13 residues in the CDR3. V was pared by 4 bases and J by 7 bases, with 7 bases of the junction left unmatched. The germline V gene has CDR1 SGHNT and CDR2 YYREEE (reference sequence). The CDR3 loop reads CASSGQGGTEQYF. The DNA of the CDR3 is TGTGCCAGCAGCGGACAGGGCGGCACGGAGCAGTACTTC. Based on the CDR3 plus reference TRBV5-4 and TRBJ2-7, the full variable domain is ETGVTQSPTHLIKTRGQQVTLRCSSQSGHNTVSWYQQALGQGPQFIFQYYREEENGRGNFPPRFSGLQFPNYSSELNVNALELDDSALYLCASSGQGGTEQYFGPGTRLTVT.

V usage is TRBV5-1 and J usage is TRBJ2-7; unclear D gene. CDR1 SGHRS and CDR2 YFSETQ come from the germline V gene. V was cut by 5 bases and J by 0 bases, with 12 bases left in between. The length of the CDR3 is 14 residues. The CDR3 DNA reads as TGCGCCAGCAGGGTAGGATTCGCCTCCTACGAGCAGTACTTC. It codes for CASRVGFASYEQYF.

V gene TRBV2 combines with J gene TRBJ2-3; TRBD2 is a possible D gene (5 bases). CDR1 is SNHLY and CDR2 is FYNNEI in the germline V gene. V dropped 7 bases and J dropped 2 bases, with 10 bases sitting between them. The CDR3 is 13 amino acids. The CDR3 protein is CASNSGFTDTQYF. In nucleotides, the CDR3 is TGTGCCAGCAACAGCGGTTTCACAGATACGCAGTATTTT. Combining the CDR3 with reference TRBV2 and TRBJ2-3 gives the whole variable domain EPEVTQTPSHQVTQMGQEVILRCVPISNHLYFYWYRQILGQKVEFLVSFYNNEISEKSEIFDDQFSVERPDGSNFTLKIRSTKLEDSAMYFCASNSGFTDTQYFGPGTRLTVL.

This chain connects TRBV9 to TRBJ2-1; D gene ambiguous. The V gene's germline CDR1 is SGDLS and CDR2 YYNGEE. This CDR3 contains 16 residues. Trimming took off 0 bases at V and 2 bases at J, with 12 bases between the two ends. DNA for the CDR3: TGTGCCAGCAGCGTAGCGCAGCGAGAAGCCTACAATGAGCAGTTCTTC. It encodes CASSVAQREAYNEQFF. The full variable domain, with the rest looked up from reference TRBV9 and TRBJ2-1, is DSGVTQTPKHLITATGQRVTLRCSPRSGDLSVYWYQQSLDQGLQFLIQYYNGEERAKGNILERFSAQQFPDLHSELNLSSLELGDSALYFCASSVAQREAYNEQFFGPGTRLTVL.

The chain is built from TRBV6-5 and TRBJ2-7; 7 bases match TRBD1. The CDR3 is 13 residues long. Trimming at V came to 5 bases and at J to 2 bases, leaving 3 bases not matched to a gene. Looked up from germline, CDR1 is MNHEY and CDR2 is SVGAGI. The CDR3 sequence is CASSRDRPYEQYF. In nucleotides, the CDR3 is TGTGCCAGCAGTCGGGACAGACCCTACGAGCAGTACTTC.

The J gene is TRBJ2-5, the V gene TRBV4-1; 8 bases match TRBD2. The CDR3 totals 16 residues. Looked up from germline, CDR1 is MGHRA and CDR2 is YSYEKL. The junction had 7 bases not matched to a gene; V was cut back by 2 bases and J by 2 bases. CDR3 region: CASSQSFGRGQETQYF. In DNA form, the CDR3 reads TGCGCCAGCAGCCAATCCTTCGGGAGGGGTCAAGAGACCCAGTACTTC.

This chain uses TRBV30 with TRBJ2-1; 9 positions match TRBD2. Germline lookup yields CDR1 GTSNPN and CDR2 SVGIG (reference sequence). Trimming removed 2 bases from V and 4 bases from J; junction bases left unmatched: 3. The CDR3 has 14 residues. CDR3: CAWSSLAGYNEQFF. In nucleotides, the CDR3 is TGTGCCTGGAGTTCGCTAGCGGGATACAATGAGCAGTTCTTC. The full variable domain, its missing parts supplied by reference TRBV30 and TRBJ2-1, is SQTIHQWPATLVQPVGSPLSLECTVEGTSNPNLYWYRQAAGRGLQLLFYSVGIGQISSEVPQNLSASRPQDRQFILSSKKLLLSDSGFYLCAWSSLAGYNEQFFGPGTRLTVL.

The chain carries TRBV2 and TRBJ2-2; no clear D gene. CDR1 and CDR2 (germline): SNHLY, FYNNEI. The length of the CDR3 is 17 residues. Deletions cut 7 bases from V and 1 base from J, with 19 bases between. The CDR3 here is CASTSEKTRRNTGELFF. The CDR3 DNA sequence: TGTGCCAGCACTTCAGAGAAAACCCGAAGGAACACCGGGGAGCTGTTTTTT.

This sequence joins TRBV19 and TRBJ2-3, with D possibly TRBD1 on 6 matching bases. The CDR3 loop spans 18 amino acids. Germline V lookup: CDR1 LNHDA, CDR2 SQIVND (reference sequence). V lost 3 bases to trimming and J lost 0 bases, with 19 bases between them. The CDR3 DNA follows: TGTGCCAGTAGTATTAGCGAGGACAGACCATTTAGCACAGATACGCAGTATTTT. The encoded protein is CASSISEDRPFSTDTQYF.

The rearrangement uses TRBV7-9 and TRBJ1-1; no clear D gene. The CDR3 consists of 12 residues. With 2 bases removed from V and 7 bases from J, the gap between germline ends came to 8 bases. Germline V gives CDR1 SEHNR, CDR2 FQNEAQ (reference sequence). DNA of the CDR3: TGTGCCAGCAGCTTAAATGGTATTGAAGCTTTCTTT. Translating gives CASSLNGIEAFF.